This TCR beta chain was recorded in a study of shared clonotypes between healthy human individuals. Across the whole study: The donor group consisted of a couple of women and a few men, aged 18 to 49.

The table came from immunoSEQ multiplex PCR; TCRdb's copy has only in-frame clones and leaves some out. In the table there are some 500,000 clones, around 80% of which are singletons. Germline V CDR1 and CDR2: LGHNA, YNFKEQ. The CDR3 is made up of 16 amino acids. In the case of this clone: At one end the junction does not follow the germline gene, possibly because of a read error.

This rearrangement joins TRBV4-2 to TRBJ2-2; D might be TRBD1 (5 bases). The sequenced sample consisted of PBMCs. This TCR came from a woman in her thirties or forties in good health. Some clones in this sample may be carry-over from other donors' samples. CDR3 in amino acids: CAGSQPSAGITGELFF. In nucleotides, the CDR3 is TGTGCCGGCAGCCAACCGTCGGCAGGGATCACCGGGGAGCTGTTTTTT.